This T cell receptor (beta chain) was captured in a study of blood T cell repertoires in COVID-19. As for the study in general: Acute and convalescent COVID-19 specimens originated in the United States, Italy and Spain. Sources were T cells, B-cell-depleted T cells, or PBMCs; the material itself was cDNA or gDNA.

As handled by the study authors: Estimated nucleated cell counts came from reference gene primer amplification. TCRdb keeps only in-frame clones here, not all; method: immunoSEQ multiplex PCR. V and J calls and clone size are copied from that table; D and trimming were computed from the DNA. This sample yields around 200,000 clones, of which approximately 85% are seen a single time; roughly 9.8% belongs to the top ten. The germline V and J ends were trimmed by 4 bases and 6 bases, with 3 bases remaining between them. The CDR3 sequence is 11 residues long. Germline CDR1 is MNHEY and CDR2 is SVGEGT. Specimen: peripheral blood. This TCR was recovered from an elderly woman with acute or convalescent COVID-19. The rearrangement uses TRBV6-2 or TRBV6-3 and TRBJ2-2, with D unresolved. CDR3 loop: CASSSAGELFF. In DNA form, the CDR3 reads TGTGCCAGCAGTTCTGCCGGGGAGCTGTTTTTT.